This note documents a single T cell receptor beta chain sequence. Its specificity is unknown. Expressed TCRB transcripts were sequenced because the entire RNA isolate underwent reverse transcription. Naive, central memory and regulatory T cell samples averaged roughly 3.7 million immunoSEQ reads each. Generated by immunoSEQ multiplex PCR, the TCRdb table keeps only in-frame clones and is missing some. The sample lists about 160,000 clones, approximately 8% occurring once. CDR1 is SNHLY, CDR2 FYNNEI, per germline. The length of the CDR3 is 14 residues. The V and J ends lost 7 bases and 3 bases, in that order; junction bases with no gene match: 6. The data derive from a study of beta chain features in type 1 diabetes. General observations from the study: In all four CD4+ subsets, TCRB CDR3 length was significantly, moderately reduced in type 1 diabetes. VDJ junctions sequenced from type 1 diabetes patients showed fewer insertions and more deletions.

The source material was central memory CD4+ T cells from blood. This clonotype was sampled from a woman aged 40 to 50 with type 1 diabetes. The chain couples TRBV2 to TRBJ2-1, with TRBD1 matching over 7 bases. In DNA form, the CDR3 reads TGTGCCAGCAACCAACAGGGGATCTACAATGAGCAGTTCTTC. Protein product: CASNQQGIYNEQFF.